The present TCR beta chain was sequenced within a study of cytomegalovirus exposure and HLA in healthy donors. Study-wide findings and caveats: TCR beta V- and J-gene trimming was later associated with a missense DCLRE1C variant. Earlier results showed most TCR beta V segments being productive about 87% or about 30% of the time. The CMV antigen specificity of three CMV-associated chains was confirmed through in vitro analysis. It was assumed in the presence/absence analyses that sequencing depth was roughly uniform across donors.

Comment on this clone: Its antigen remains unidentified.

Use of 60 Vbeta and 13 Jbeta primers characterized the PCR. Produced via immunoSEQ multiplex PCR; TCRdb's table is partial and in-frame only. The repertoire holds approximately 140,000 clones, with around three quarters as singletons. The CDR3 runs 13 residues. The V gene's germline CDR1 is SGHDT and CDR2 YYEEEE. V was shortened by 6 bases and J by 8 bases, with 17 bases between the two germline ends. This clonotype was sampled from a woman between 45 and 60 years old in good health and CMV-seronegative. The material sequenced was PBMCs. V is TRBV5-6 and J is TRBJ1-2, with D tentatively TRBD1 (6 bases). CDR3 nucleotide sequence: TGTGCCAGCAATAACAGGGCCGGGGGGGGCTACACCTTC. This encodes CASNNRAGGGYTF.